Each of the 2 T cell receptor beta chains below was sequenced from the same sample in a study of cytomegalovirus exposure and HLA in healthy donors. This PCR relied on a set of 60 Vbeta primers and 13 Jbeta primers. Some clones are missing from TCRdb's copy, which holds only in-frame ones; the method was immunoSEQ multiplex PCR. The sample includes approximately 110,000 clones, around 78% of them seen just once. Sequenced sample: PBMCs. These receptor sequences come from a man in his forties in good health and CMV-seronegative.

The chain employs TRBV7-9 and TRBJ1-4; D gene ambiguous. The germline gives CDR1 SEHNR, CDR2 FQNEAQ (reference sequence). This CDR3 has 15 residues. V was clipped by 3 bases and J by 0 bases, with 8 bases between them. The CDR3 DNA follows: TGTGCCAGCAGCTTCTCCCCTGCAACTAATGAAAAACTGTTTTTT. This codes for CASSFSPATNEKLFF.

This rearrangement joins TRBV4-3 to TRBJ2-7; possibly TRBD2 for D (6 bases). Trimming took 1 base from V and 3 from J, leaving 16 bases between them. Germline V lookup: CDR1 LGHNA, CDR2 YSLEER. This CDR3 spans 16 amino acids. Here the CDR3 reads CASSQAPAKGGYEQYF. The CDR3 nucleotides are TGCGCCAGCAGCCAAGCCCCCGCGAAGGGAGGCTACGAGCAGTACTTC.